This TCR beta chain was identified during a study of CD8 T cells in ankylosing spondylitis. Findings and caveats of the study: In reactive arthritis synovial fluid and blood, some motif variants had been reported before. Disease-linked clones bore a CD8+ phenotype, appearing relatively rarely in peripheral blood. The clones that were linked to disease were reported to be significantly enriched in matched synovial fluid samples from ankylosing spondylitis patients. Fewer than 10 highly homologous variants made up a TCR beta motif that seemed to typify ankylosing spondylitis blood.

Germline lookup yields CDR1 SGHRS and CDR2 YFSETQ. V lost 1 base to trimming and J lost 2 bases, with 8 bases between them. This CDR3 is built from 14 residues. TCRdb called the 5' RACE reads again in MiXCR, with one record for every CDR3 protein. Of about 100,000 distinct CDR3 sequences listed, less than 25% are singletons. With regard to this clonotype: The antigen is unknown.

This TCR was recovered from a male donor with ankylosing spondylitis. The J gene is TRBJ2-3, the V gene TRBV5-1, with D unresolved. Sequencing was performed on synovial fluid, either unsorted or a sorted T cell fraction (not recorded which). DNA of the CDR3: TGCGCCAGCAGCTTGAGCAGCCCCACAGATACGCAGTATTTT. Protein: CASSLSSPTDTQYF.